The present TCR beta chain was sequenced within a study of cytomegalovirus exposure and HLA in healthy donors (dated by TCRdb to 2017 to 2019). As for the study more broadly: In an earlier analysis of several hundred of the donors, 250 to 300 Gb of sequence data and 117 million unique TCR beta sequences from about 179 million T cells were reported. The study used immunosequencing to profile the T cell repertoires of under 700 subjects and linked those repertoires to cytomegalovirus serostatus. Both class I and class II loci were covered by HLA typing, at four-digit resolution. To predict cytomegalovirus infection status, the study combined high-throughput TCR immunosequencing, statistical association of individual TCRs with disease status, and machine learning. The aim of the study was to test whether cataloging public T cell receptors could identify signatures of past pathogen exposure. Among the roughly 400 genotyped donors, about 83% belonged to the genetic ancestry cluster associated with self-reported Caucasian donors. A later analysis re-examined previously published TCR beta repertoires from just over 650 donors and added high-resolution HLA genotyping to investigate patterns of TCR occurrence. The number of donors typed differed by locus, with roughly 620-630 for A, B, C, DRB1 and DQB1, more than 500 for DQA1, under 610 for DPA1, and around 430 for DPB1. Among almost 400 genotyped donors of the cohort, an average of about 240,000 unique TCR beta nucleotide sequences were sequenced per donor, approximately 20% of them non-productive. Genome-wide SNP genotypes for about 60% of the 666 donors were used in a later genetic analysis, which treated that subset as a discovery cohort. To decide whether each TCR beta V gene segment behaved as functional or pseudogenic, an earlier analysis of some 600 of the donors relied on high-throughput TCR beta sequencing. The later analysis used no new phenotypic data to find candidate immune exposures, relying instead on TCR beta sequences and their occurrence across donors. Donor age, sex, ethnicity and CMV serostatus were collected together with the repertoire data. Besides the first cohort of about 730 subjects, a separate validation cohort made up of over 100 different subjects was used. An early release covering about 600 HLA-typed donors comprised 300 to 350 gigabases of sequencing data and around 85 million unique TCR sequences. Because of strong linkage in the cohort, four or five DR-DQ haplotypes were treated as single units for association and clustering. All discovery cohort repertoires had been generated on a single sequencing platform.

V and J lose 7 bases and 0 bases, and a span of 13 bases separates them. The germline V gene sets CDR1 to SNHLY and CDR2 to FYNNEI. The CDR3 covers 14 residues, taking in both the cysteine and the phenylalanine. Left in the record is the CDR3 DNA by itself, 42 bases read in frame from the first base. The full study reports these points: In a later analysis, several top co-occurrence clusters were reported to appear linked to parvovirus B19, influenza, CMV and Epstein-Barr virus. Most CMV-associated TCR beta chains appeared to be HLA-restricted in a later analysis, and the HLA associations seemed to be driven largely by CMV exposure. At a false discovery rate of 0.05, a later analysis linked roughly 17,000 TCR beta sequences to specific HLA alleles. Correlated functional status among segregating V segments might reflect linkage disequilibrium, but an unknown experimental factor could not be ruled out. A few of the identified cytomegalovirus-associated TCR beta chains were confirmed in vitro to be specific for cytomegalovirus antigens. An earlier analysis of approximately 540 of the donors showed that most TCR beta V segments appeared in productive rearrangements either about 87% or about 30% of the time, which broadly matched IMGT annotations. V-gene and J-gene trimming of TCR beta chains was associated with a missense DCLRE1C variant in a later genetic analysis, and the association was replicated in an independent cohort. The authors suggested that the approach could potentially be generalized to other disease states and immunological phenotypes. Assigning TCR associations to individual alleles was difficult when HLA alleles, especially DR and DQ, strongly co-occurred. Because HLA typing was unavailable for some donors at each locus, only the typed subset was used in association tests. According to a later genetic analysis, donors in an Asian-associated ancestry cluster had fewer N-insertions in productive TCRs than the approximately 710-donor mean. Across donors, most TCR sequences were observed very rarely, whereas some public TCRs were present in many individuals. The study gave a list of 150 to 200 TCR beta chains associated with cytomegalovirus. This cohort had only TCR beta chains sequenced, and the lack of alpha or paired-chain data limited which features could be detected. Cytomegalovirus status was reported to be diagnosed by the classifier with high specificity and sensitivity in both the original and validation cohorts. A group of highly shared sequence variants was considered likely to be a technical artifact of the sequencing pipeline. A further reported finding was that TCR beta sequences accurately predicted the HLA-A and HLA-B alleles for most subjects in the first cohort. A later analysis found that HLA-associated TCR beta chains were more clonally expanded and had lower generation probabilities than equally common non-associated chains. Some IMGT-functional V segments, including TRBV6-2 and TRBV6-3, could not be distinguished by the 87-base-pair reads and were therefore excluded. The earlier analysis of 587 of the donors excluded 15 to 20 rarely observed V segments, including chromosome 9 orphons, because counts were too low. According to a later analysis, TCR association rates differed among HLA loci, with DRB1 alleles showing the most associated TCRs and HLA-C alleles showing the fewest. The only immune exposure information available for the cohort was CMV serostatus. Roughly uniform sequencing depth across donors was assumed in presence/absence analyses, although this assumption may not hold.

Of note for this clone: Its target antigen remains unknown. It has no much larger one-base neighbor in the sample; base qualities were not kept.

The cohort was made up of hundreds of healthy bone marrow donors. At the time of sampling, all cohort members were nominally healthy, though unrecorded immune exposures were likely present. The donor was CMV seropositive and was included in the group of 250 to 300 seropositive cohort members. Every donor gave a peripheral blood sample, and the peripheral blood mononuclear cells from that sample were used for TCR beta sequencing. The Qiagen DNeasy Blood Extraction Kit was used to extract genomic DNA from the blood cell samples. Library generation was performed with the immunoSEQ multiplex PCR assay. For the multiplex PCR, a mixture combining 60 forward primers for TCR Vbeta segments and 13 reverse primers for TCR Jbeta segments was used. The CDR3 region of rearranged TCR beta genes was amplified from genomic DNA by a multiplex PCR assay. On the Illumina HiSeq System, the amplified TCR beta libraries were sequenced as 87-base-pair reads. On the study's bioinformatics: In a later analysis, around 80 million unique TCR beta chains were counted across the 500 to 850 repertoires, and roughly 10 million of these chains were shared by at least two donors. Raw reads were error-corrected and collapsed into unique sequences by a nearest-neighbor algorithm in which closely related sequences were merged to remove PCR and sequencing errors. V, D and J gene segments were assigned by aligning CDR3 sequences to IMGT reference sequences. For a sequence to be retained, a match of at least six nucleotides was required to both a V gene segment and a J gene segment. Rearrangements were called productive when the CDR3 lacked stop codons and stayed in frame with V and J; all others were non-productive. Following IMGT convention, CDR3 was defined as the stretch from the second conserved V-encoded cysteine to the conserved J-encoded phenylalanine. The earlier analysis of about 590 of the donors excluded sequences that lacked an unambiguous match to a single V gene segment. An earlier analysis of 587 of the donors classified V segments as functional when productive rearrangements were above 56.7% and as segregating when the standard deviation between donors was above 5%. A statistical classification framework was built to diagnose cytomegalovirus status from the catalog of TCR beta chain sequences. A later analysis assigned V and J genes by comparing TCR nucleotide sequences with IMGT/GENE-DB human TR gene sequences. In a later analysis, CDR3 sequences and most-parsimonious VDJ recombination scenarios were assigned using the TCRdist pipeline. In a later analysis, every TCR beta chain was defined by the combination of its CDR3 amino acid sequence and its V-gene family, and reads without a unique V-gene family were dropped. To address suspected cross-contamination and a sequencing artifact, a later analysis removed a few hundred highly shared, low-generation-probability nucleotide sequences. For each public chain, a later analysis derived a clonal expansion index from normalized ranks of inferred template counts within each repertoire. Generation probabilities in a later analysis came from a VDJ recombination model fitted to out-of-frame rearrangements, and those results were checked against IGoR. In a later analysis, TCR-TCR, TCR-HLA and TCR-CMV co-occurrence was scored with hypergeometric tests, and a repertoire-size bias correction was applied to TCR pairs. In a later analysis, false discovery rates were estimated by permuting HLA or CMV assignments 20 times. In a later analysis, co-occurring TCRs were grouped with DBSCAN, and TCRdist sequence similarity was added when clustering was performed within HLA-allele-positive subsets. For co-occurrence clustering, repertoires with fewer than 30,000 or more than 120,000 public chains were excluded, along with four or five repertoires with anomalous nucleotide sharing. The table was pulled from immuneACCESS by TCRdb, which kept in-frame rearrangements only. Such tables lose some clones; where checked, under half of the loss comes from unresolved V genes, and the rest has no known cause. The V and J calls and clone size come from that table; D and trimming were worked out from the DNA. The sample has approximately 140,000 clones on record, 75% to 85% of them singletons. The ten largest account for roughly 6% of the sample.

The chain employs TRBV2 and TRBJ2-7; TRBD2 is possibly the D segment (6 matching bases). The receptor's source is a man in his fifties or sixties in good health and CMV-seropositive. What was sequenced was PBMCs. The CDR3 has the sequence CASNSQRASYEQYF. Here is the DNA: TGTGCCAGCAATTCGCAGCGGGCCTCCTACGAGCAGTACTTC.